This T cell receptor (beta chain) was recorded in a study of CD8 T cells in Susac syndrome. Roughly 0.45 to 1 ug RNA was reverse transcribed with random hexamers. One entry per CDR3 protein results from TCRdb running MiXCR on the immunoSEQ multiplex PCR reads. The data show around 220,000 distinct CDR3 sequences, roughly nine tenths seen once. The V end lost 4 bases, the J end lost 2 bases, and 11 bases lay between the germline ends. There are 14 residues in the CDR3. Per the germline V gene, CDR1 is SEHNR and CDR2 is FQNEAQ (reference sequence). The chain recombines TRBV7-9 with TRBJ2-5, with D perhaps matching TRBD2 (5 bases). The sequence was collected from a human donor with multiple sclerosis. Sequenced material: CD8+ T cells from PBMCs. The CDR3 loop is CASSYRTGQETQYF. The CDR3 DNA sequence: TGTGCCAGCAGCTACCGGACTGGACAAGAGACCCAGTACTTC.